The entry that follows covers one T cell receptor beta chain sequence. This sample was included in a study of blood T cell repertoires in COVID-19. Generated by immunoSEQ multiplex PCR, the TCRdb table keeps only in-frame clones and is missing some. The profile shows fewer than 250,000 clones, around 80% of them singletons. The CDR3 covers 14 residues. The germline CDR1 and CDR2 sequences are MGHDK and SYGVNS. Trimming left V 5 bases short and J 0 bases short, with 10 bases between. Sample: peripheral blood. The clonotype comes from a human donor in a cohort sampled during active COVID-19. This sequence joins TRBV25-1 and TRBJ1-1; TRBD1 might be the D (5 bases). The CDR3 nucleotides read TGTGCCAGCAGTAAGGGACTTATGAACACTGAAGCTTTCTTT. As protein: CASSKGLMNTEAFF.